These 16 T cell receptor beta chains were all obtained from the same sample, sequenced in a study of naive and memory T cell subsets (dated by TCRdb to 2017 to 2019). The library was generated by UMI-ligation and nested PCR. The sample was run on an Illumina MiSeq. The beta constant-region primer consisted of an equimolar mixture of two oligonucleotides that together covered TRBC1 and TRBC2. Four rounds of PCR, combining the SP2 primer with nested alpha and beta constant-region primers, were used to amplify the ligated cDNA. Using fastp trimming at Q25 and MiXCR clonotype assembly, TCRdb reanalyzed the public sequencing data and kept in-frame beta chains. Merged by CDR3 protein, the rows form single entries marked with the most common genes and DNA. This sample comprises 85,000 to 130,000 distinct CDR3 sequences, more than 12% of them detected only once. Around 3% of the sample belongs to the ten largest clones.

What the work shows at the level of the full study, not this receptor alone: Naive repertoires, especially CD8, contained a few larger clonotypes, possibly memory cells re-expressing CD45RA.

For these receptors, no antigen is known. Sample: naive CD8+ T cells from blood. The cell subset or site label of this sample denotes: naive T cells, CD45RA high CD27+. Source of these receptors: a human donor in good health.

This clonotype was recorded at least ten times. The chain links TRBV7-6 to TRBJ2-1; TRBD1 aligns across 8 bases. Germline CDR1 reads SGHVS; CDR2 reads FNYEAQ. The CDR3 covers 18 residues. Germline trimming cut 0 bases from V and 4 bases from J; bases unmatched to any gene: 11. CDR3 in DNA: TGTGCCAGCAGCTTAGCTGTGTATACGACAGGGGAGTACAATGAGCAGTTCTTC. Residues: CASSLAVYTTGEYNEQFF. Using reference TRBV7-6 and TRBJ2-1 for the parts outside the CDR3, the full variable domain is GAGVSQSPRYKVTKRGQDVALRCDPISGHVSLYWYRQALGQGPEFLTYFNYEAQQDKSGLPNDRFSAERPEGSISTLTIQRTEQRDSAMYRCASSLAVYTTGEYNEQFFGPGTRLTVL.

This clonotype turned up a few times. V and J are TRBV4-3 and TRBJ2-2; possible D gene TRBD1, 6 bases. The CDR3 extends over 15 amino acids. The V gene lost 6 bases and the J gene lost 6 bases, with 17 bases spanning the gap. Germline values: CDR1 LGHNA, CDR2 YSLEER. CDR3 DNA sequence: TGCGCCAGCAGTCGTACAGGGTATCCTTCCGGGGAGCTGTTTTTT. It encodes CASSRTGYPSGELFF.

This clonotype has just a few counts. The gene calls are TRBV27 and TRBJ2-5; D uncertain. The germline CDR1 and CDR2 sequences are MNHEY and SMNVEV (reference sequence). V gave up 3 bases and J gave up 3 bases, with 8 bases separating them. The CDR3 has 13 residues. CDR3 in DNA: TGTGCCAGCAGTTTTCATTCCGAAGAGACCCAGTACTTC. This translates into CASSFHSEETQYF.

This sequence joins TRBV20-1 and TRBJ2-3; D unclear. Deletions cut 0 bases from V and 7 bases from J, with 8 bases between. CDR1 and CDR2 (germline): DFQATT, SNEGSKA (reference sequence). The CDR3 consists of 12 residues. In nucleotides, the CDR3 is TGCAGTGCTAGAGATCTCGGGCATACGCAGTATTTT. Translation: CSARDLGHTQYF.

The gene calls are TRBV7-8 and TRBJ2-7; D not resolved. V lost 1 base and J 7 bases, leaving 11 bases between the germline ends. From germline, CDR1 is SGHVS and CDR2 FQNEAQ. This CDR3 comprises 13 residues. DNA for the CDR3: TGTGCCAGCAGCTTAGGGACCTCCCGGGAGCAGTACTTC. Its protein product is CASSLGTSREQYF.

This chain links TRBV29-1 with TRBJ1-2; D may be TRBD1 (5 bases). Trimming removed 6 bases at V and 0 bases at J, with 8 bases between. Germline CDR1 SQVTM, CDR2 ANQGSEA. This CDR3 comprises 12 residues. The CDR3 region has the DNA TGCAGCGTAACAGGTCCTAACTATGGCTACACCTTC. Its protein product is CSVTGPNYGYTF.

The CDR3 DNA sequence: TGCAGTGCTTTTGGACTAGCGGGAGTAGATACGCAGTATTTT. Protein product: CSAFGLAGVDTQYF. The V and J genes are TRBV20-1 and TRBJ2-3; 13 bases are shared with TRBD2. Unmatched junction bases numbered 4, after V lost 5 bases and J lost 5 bases. Germline V lookup: CDR1 DFQATT, CDR2 SNEGSKA (reference sequence). This CDR3 region has 14 residues.

The chain combines TRBV2 with TRBJ1-4; a weak D match, TRBD1 (5 bases). The CDR3 consists of 16 residues. The V and J ends lost 6 bases and 5 bases respectively, with 19 bases between them. The germline gives CDR1 SNHLY, CDR2 FYNNEI. The CDR3 region is CASREGLRRSNEKLFF. The CDR3 DNA reads TGTGCCAGCAGGGAGGGACTGCGTCGCTCCAATGAAAAACTGTTTTTT.

This clonotype was observed a few times. This rearrangement joins TRBV20-1 to TRBJ2-3; TRBD2 might be the D (6 bases). The CDR3 is 15 amino acids. V was trimmed by 3 bases and J by 3 bases, leaving 16 bases between them. Germline lookup yields CDR1 DFQATT and CDR2 SNEGSKA (reference sequence). CDR3 in DNA: TGCAGTGCTAGCGGTTCCGGGAGAGGAACAGATACGCAGTATTTT. Translation: CSASGSGRGTDTQYF.

This clonotype was found a few times. This chain uses TRBV12-3 or TRBV12-4 with TRBJ2-5; D is unclear. CDR3 length: 15 residues. V was pared by 4 bases and J by 2 bases, with 14 bases between. The DNA for the CDR3 is TGTGCCAGCAGTTACCTCCTCAGCCAGCAAGAGACCCAGTACTTC. Translation gives CASSYLLSQQETQYF.

This clonotype has just a few counts. The chain joins TRBV4-2 to TRBJ1-4; the match to TRBD1 covers 8 bases. The germline V gene encodes CDR1 LGHNA and CDR2 YNFKEQ. With V trimmed by 5 bases and J by 2 bases, 4 bases remained unmatched. This CDR3 contains 15 residues. CDR3 sequence (DNA): TGTGCCAGCAGCTCGACAGGGGAGACTAATGAAAAACTGTTTTTT. It is translated as CASSSTGETNEKLFF.

At least ten counts were recorded for this clonotype. The chain joins TRBV25-1 to TRBJ2-3, with D tentatively TRBD2 (5 bases). Between the trimmed V and J ends, which lost 8 bases and 2 bases, there was a span of 14 bases. Germline CDR1 is MGHDK and CDR2 is SYGVNS. The CDR3 runs to 14 residues. In nucleotides, the CDR3 is TGTGCCAGCCGGGGATCACAGACCACAGATACGCAGTATTTT. Protein: CASRGSQTTDTQYF.

The table lists this clonotype with a count of one. V usage is TRBV12-3 or TRBV12-4 and J usage is TRBJ2-2, with D perhaps TRBD2 (6 bases). Deletions cut 4 bases from V and 5 bases from J, with 11 bases between. CDR3 length equals 14 residues. DNA of the CDR3: TGTGCCAGCAGTTCCGGGACTCCAACCGGGGAGCTGTTTTTT. Amino acids: CASSSGTPTGELFF.

The chain couples TRBV15 to TRBJ2-2; 8 bases map to TRBD1. CDR3 size: 14 residues. With V trimmed by 6 bases and J by 5 bases, 5 bases remained unmatched. Germline CDR1 LNHNV, CDR2 YYDKDF (reference sequence). The CDR3 region has the DNA TGTGCCACCAGTCCTAGGACAGGGACCGGGGAGCTGTTTTTT. Its protein product is CATSPRTGTGELFF. Complete variable domain (other parts from reference TRBV15 and TRBJ2-2): DAMVIQNPRYQVTQFGKPVTLSCSQTLNHNVMYWYQQKSSQAPKLLFHYYDKDFNNEADTPDNFQSRRPNTSFCFLDIRSPGLGDTAMYLCATSPRTGTGELFFGEGSRLTVL.

This clonotype occurred a few times. The J gene is TRBJ2-1, the V gene TRBV29-1; possibly TRBD1 for D (8 bases). Germline values: CDR1 SQVTM, CDR2 ANQGSEA. Trimming took 6 bases from V and 8 from J, leaving 14 bases between them. This CDR3 region has 12 residues. The CDR3 loop reads CSVDRAGDEQFF. CDR3 coding DNA: TGCAGCGTGGACAGGGCGGGAGATGAGCAGTTCTTC.

This clonotype has more than one count but fewer than ten. The V gene is TRBV3-1, the J gene TRBJ2-5; D may be TRBD1 (6 bases). The length of the CDR3 is 16 residues. V was pared by 3 bases and J by 0 bases, with 14 bases between. Germline V gene data show CDR1 as LGHDT and CDR2 as YNNKEL (reference sequence). DNA of the CDR3: TGTGCCAGCAGCCAGGACCTCACAGGGTACCAAGAGACCCAGTACTTC. Protein: CASSQDLTGYQETQYF.